The 10 T cell receptor beta chains below were found in one sample sequenced in a study of blood T cell repertoires in COVID-19. This table comes from immunoSEQ multiplex PCR, and its TCRdb copy is limited to in-frame clones, with some not included. The sample records about 200,000 clones, approximately 80% being singletons. Sequences were obtained from peripheral blood. The receptors derive from a human donor in a cohort sampled during active COVID-19.

The chain employs TRBV18 and TRBJ2-1; a weak D match, TRBD2 (6 bases). Germline CDR1 and CDR2: KGHSH and LQKENI. CDR3 length equals 14 residues. The V end was cut by 5 bases, the J end by 0 bases, with 8 bases between. The CDR3 nucleotides read TGTGCCAGCTCAAGGGAGGCCTCCTACAATGAGCAGTTCTTC. This translates into CASSREASYNEQFF.

V gene TRBV4-1 combines with J gene TRBJ2-7, with a weak D call TRBD1 (7 bases). V was clipped by 1 base and J by 3 bases, with 13 bases between them. The CDR3 has 15 amino acids. Looked up from germline, CDR1 is MGHRA and CDR2 is YSYEKL. CDR3 in amino acids: CASSQGGQGGYEQYF. The CDR3 bases are TGCGCCAGCAGCCAAGGAGGGCAGGGGGGCTACGAGCAGTACTTC.

The J gene is TRBJ2-1, the V gene TRBV7-2; tentative D call: TRBD1 (6 bases). Trimming removed 5 bases at V and 9 bases at J, with 20 bases between. CDR3 length: 15 residues. CDR1 is SGHTA and CDR2 is FQGNSA in the germline V gene. The CDR3 is CASSRSPTGLPEQFF. The CDR3 nucleotides are TGTGCCAGCAGCCGCTCGCCGACAGGTCTGCCTGAGCAGTTCTTC.

DNA for the CDR3: TGTGCCAGCAGCCATTCCCCGGGACAGGGGACTTACGAGCAGTACTTC. Its translation is CASSHSPGQGTYEQYF. The chain recombines TRBV7-2 with TRBJ2-7; 10 bases agree with TRBD1. Germline values: CDR1 SGHTA, CDR2 FQGNSA. Germline trimming cut 5 bases from V and 4 bases from J; bases unmatched to any gene: 11. The CDR3 has 16 residues.

The chain has TRBV7-9 and TRBJ2-2; 14 bases agree with TRBD2. V lost 5 bases and J lost 6; bases outside the gene matches: 5. The CDR3 consists of 16 residues. The germline V gene encodes CDR1 SEHNR and CDR2 FQNEAQ (reference sequence). In DNA, the CDR3 is TGTGCCAGCAGCCCGCTGACTAGCGGGAGGGCCGGGGAGCTGTTTTTT. As protein: CASSPLTSGRAGELFF.

This clone was seen just once. The gene calls are TRBV19 and TRBJ2-3; the D gene is possibly TRBD2 (6 bases). V lost 7 bases, J lost 4 bases, and 15 bases lay in between. The germline gives CDR1 LNHDA, CDR2 SQIVND (reference sequence). The CDR3 totals 14 residues. CDR3 sequence (DNA): TGTGCCAGTACTATCAGGTGGGGGGCAGATACGCAGTATTTT. This codes for CASTIRWGADTQYF.

The chain joins TRBV19 to TRBJ2-3; a weak D match, TRBD1 (5 bases). V dropped 3 bases and J dropped 1 base, with 14 bases sitting between them. Per the germline V gene, CDR1 is LNHDA and CDR2 is SQIVND (reference sequence). The CDR3 totals 16 residues. This CDR3 is CASSILERGGTDTQYF. The CDR3 nucleotides are TGTGCCAGTAGTATTTTGGAAAGGGGCGGCACAGATACGCAGTATTTT. Supplemented by reference TRBV19 and TRBJ2-3, the full variable domain reads DGGITQSPKYLFRKEGQNVTLSCEQNLNHDAMYWYRQDPGQGLRLIYYSQIVNDFQKGDIAEGYSVSREKKESFPLTVTSAQKNPTAFYLCASSILERGGTDTQYFGPGTRLTVL.

The CDR3 region has the DNA TGTGCCAGCAGTTGGGGCACCTTATACGAGCAGTACTTC. Encoded protein: CASSWGTLYEQYF. The chain joins TRBV12-3 or TRBV12-4 to TRBJ2-7, with a possible D match to TRBD1 (5 bases). The CDR3 extends over 13 amino acids. V dropped 4 bases and J dropped 4 bases, with 11 bases sitting between them.

This clone was recorded only once. The chain combines TRBV3-1 (or the pseudogene TRBV3-2) with TRBJ1-2, with D possibly matching TRBD1 (6 bases). V was pared by 5 bases and J by 3 bases, with 16 bases between. Germline V lookup: CDR1 LGHDT, CDR2 YNNKEL (reference sequence). The CDR3 is 15 residues long. CDR3 sequence reads: CASSVGRGMDYGYTF. The CDR3 DNA is TGTGCCAGCAGCGTTGGCAGGGGAATGGACTATGGCTACACCTTC.

The V call is TRBV28, the J call TRBJ1-2; the D gene is possibly TRBD1 (5 bases). Germline V CDR1 and CDR2: MDHEN, SYDVKM. This CDR3 contains 14 residues. Trimming left V 1 base short and J 5 bases short, with 11 bases between. Here the CDR3 reads CASSLFQGLYGYTF. CDR3 bases: TGTGCCAGCAGTTTATTTCAGGGATTGTATGGCTACACCTTC.